These 26 T cell receptor beta chains came from one sample sequenced in a study of CD8+ T cells in alopecia areata. After isolation, RNA underwent reverse transcription to generate cDNA as the sequencing template. Using immunoSEQ multiplex PCR, the repertoire was profiled, and TCRdb retains in-frame clones only, with some absent. The data contain around 140,000 clones, about 47% of them singletons. Sample: CD4+ T cells sorted from blood, taken at week 0. These receptors were collected from a human donor with alopecia areata.

The rearrangement joins TRBV18 to TRBJ2-5; D unclear. This CDR3 spans 16 amino acids. From germline, CDR1 is KGHSH and CDR2 LQKENI. V was clipped by 4 bases and J by 4 bases, with 19 bases between them. For the CDR3, the DNA is TGTGCCAGCTCACTCATGGGTAACGGCCTCCGAGAGACCCAGTACTTC. Encoded protein: CASSLMGNGLRETQYF.

This chain connects TRBV7-2 to TRBJ2-3, with 7 bases aligning to TRBD2. V was clipped by 5 bases and J by 2 bases; unmatched bases: 7. CDR1 is SGHTA and CDR2 is FQGNSA in the germline V gene. The CDR3 extends over 15 amino acids. The CDR3 sequence: CASSGSGAPTDTQYF. Written as DNA, the CDR3 is TGTGCCAGCAGCGGCAGCGGGGCTCCCACAGATACGCAGTATTTT.

J is TRBJ1-2 and V is TRBV7-2, with D tentatively TRBD1 (5 bases). The CDR3 loop spans 13 amino acids. The V gene's germline CDR1 is SGHTA and CDR2 FQGNSA. V lost 7 bases, J lost 4 bases, and 13 bases lay in between. As DNA, the CDR3 is TGTGCCAGCACCCTGGGGACGACCTATGGCTACACCTTC. Translated, it gives CASTLGTTYGYTF.

This clone was seen a few times. The chain combines TRBV18 with TRBJ1-4; D not certain. The length of the CDR3 is 16 residues. Trimming took off 4 bases at V and 0 bases at J, with 12 bases between the two ends. CDR1 is KGHSH, CDR2 LQKENI, per germline. The CDR3 DNA follows: TGTGCCAGCTCACTCTCCTTCGGGGCAACTAATGAAAAACTGTTTTTT. Amino acid sequence: CASSLSFGATNEKLFF.

The rearrangement links TRBV10-3 to TRBJ2-1; 10 bases fit TRBD2. The length of the CDR3 is 16 residues. Germline CDR1 ENHRY, CDR2 SYGVKD. J was trimmed by 7 bases and V by 0 bases; bases with no gene match: 6. The CDR3 sequence is CAISESASGSKNEQFF. CDR3 sequence (DNA): TGTGCCATCAGTGAGTCGGCTAGCGGGAGTAAAAATGAGCAGTTCTTC.

The chain recombines TRBV19 with TRBJ2-1; either TRBD1 or TRBD2 may fit D (5 bases each). The CDR3 is 15 amino acids. Between the trimmed V and J ends, which lost 6 bases and 6 bases, there was a span of 18 bases. The germline V gene encodes CDR1 LNHDA and CDR2 SQIVND (reference sequence). CDR3 sequence reads: CASRPRGQKGNEQFF. The CDR3 region has the DNA TGTGCCAGTAGACCTCGGGGCCAGAAGGGCAATGAGCAGTTCTTC.

This clone turned up a few times. The chain carries TRBV29-1 and TRBJ2-1; 7 bases match TRBD2. CDR1 and CDR2 (germline): SQVTM, ANQGSEA. V was pared by 6 bases and J by 2 bases, with 4 bases of the junction left unmatched. The CDR3 contains 13 residues. CDR3 DNA sequence: TGCAGCGTAGGAAGCGGGGCCTACAATGAGCAGTTCTTC. This gives the protein CSVGSGAYNEQFF.

The rearrangement uses TRBV29-1 and TRBJ2-3, with TRBD2 matching 13 bases. CDR1 is SQVTM and CDR2 is ANQGSEA in the germline V gene. The CDR3 length is 16 residues. J lost 3 bases, V lost 4 bases, and 7 bases had no gene match. The CDR3 here is CSVGLAGGVGTDTQYF. The CDR3 coding sequence is TGCAGCGTTGGACTAGCGGGAGGTGTTGGAACAGATACGCAGTATTTT.

The chain carries TRBV4-1 and TRBJ2-5, with D perhaps matching TRBD2 (5 bases). The germline V gene has CDR1 MGHRA and CDR2 YSYEKL. The CDR3 runs 16 residues. Trimming stripped 0 bases from V and 7 bases from J, with 18 bases between. CDR3 in DNA: TGCGCCAGCAGCCAAGATGCCAGCGGAGCAAGTTGGACCCAGTACTTC. Translating gives CASSQDASGASWTQYF.

The chain links TRBV4-3 to TRBJ1-4; D gene unclear. V was clipped by 1 base and J by 7 bases, with 10 bases between them. Germline V gene lookup returns CDR1 LGHNA and CDR2 YSLEER. The CDR3 has 14 residues. Written as DNA, the CDR3 is TGCGCCAGCAGCCAAGGACGGGATCGTGAAAAACTGTTTTTT. Residues: CASSQGRDREKLFF.

This clone was counted between two and nine times. This chain connects TRBV29-1 to TRBJ1-4; D perhaps matches TRBD1 (5 bases). CDR3 length: 15 residues. Trimming pared 3 bases from V and 10 bases from J, leaving 21 bases between. The V gene's germline CDR1 is SQVTM and CDR2 ANQGSEA. CDR3 protein: CSVDSGRGDGGKLFF. The CDR3 DNA sequence: TGCAGCGTTGATAGCGGGAGGGGAGACGGGGGAAAACTGTTTTTT. Using reference TRBV29-1 and TRBJ1-4 for the parts outside the CDR3, the full variable domain is SAVISQKPSRDICQRGTSLTIQCQVDSQVTMMFWYRQQPGQSLTLIATANQGSEATYESGFVIDKFPISRPNLTFSTLTVSNMSPEDSSIYLCSVDSGRGDGGKLFFGSGTQLSVL.

A few counts support this clone. This CDR3 is also generated by other DNA sequences in the sample. This sequence joins TRBV29-1 and TRBJ2-7, with 9 nucleotides matching TRBD1. V trimming: 4 bases; J trimming: 3 bases; junction bases outside the gene matches: 1. The CDR3 has 12 amino acids. Germline CDR1 SQVTM, CDR2 ANQGSEA. The CDR3, as DNA: TGCAGCGTTGGGGGACAGGGCTACGAGCAGTACTTC. Encoded protein: CSVGGQGYEQYF.

The chain carries TRBV5-1 and TRBJ2-5, with D tentatively TRBD2 (5 bases). CDR3 length: 13 residues. CDR1 SGHRS and CDR2 YFSETQ come from the germline V gene. V was trimmed by 4 bases and J by 10 bases, leaving 17 bases between them. The CDR3 DNA follows: TGCGCCAGCAGCCCAGCGGTCGGACGGGACCAGTACTTC. Translating gives CASSPAVGRDQYF.

The chain couples TRBV7-2 to TRBJ2-7; TRBD2 matches at 11 bases. CDR1 and CDR2 from the germline V gene are SGHTA and FQGNSA. The CDR3 is 15 amino acids. The trim removed 6 bases at V and 3 bases at J, leaving 7 bases unmatched. The CDR3 DNA reads TGTGCCAGCAGATTCACCGGGACTAGCGGCTACGAGCAGTACTTC. It specifies CASRFTGTSGYEQYF.

In this sample, this clone turned up a few times. The J gene is TRBJ2-5, the V gene TRBV30; D is unclear. Germline CDR1 reads GTSNPN; CDR2 reads SVGIG (reference sequence). The CDR3 runs to 12 residues. Trimming shortened V by 2 bases and J by 4 bases, and 8 bases separated the two germline ends. DNA of the CDR3: TGTGCCTGGAGTATCGACCTAGAGACCCAGTACTTC. Translated: CAWSIDLETQYF.

J is TRBJ1-1 and V is TRBV19; perhaps TRBD1 as D (6 bases). Germline V gene sequence: CDR1 LNHDA, CDR2 SQIVND (reference sequence). The CDR3 loop spans 15 amino acids. V was cut by 5 bases and J by 2 bases, with 15 bases left in between. The CDR3, as DNA: TGTGCCAGTAGTGTCGGCCGGGGGGCCAACACTGAAGCTTTCTTT. It yields the protein CASSVGRGANTEAFF. Full variable domain (missing parts from reference TRBV19 and TRBJ1-1): DGGITQSPKYLFRKEGQNVTLSCEQNLNHDAMYWYRQDPGQGLRLIYYSQIVNDFQKGDIAEGYSVSREKKESFPLTVTSAQKNPTAFYLCASSVGRGANTEAFFGQGTRLTVV.

The V gene is TRBV4-1, the J gene TRBJ2-5; 9 bases fit TRBD2. The trim removed 4 bases at V and 4 bases at J, leaving 7 bases unmatched. CDR1 is MGHRA and CDR2 is YSYEKL in the germline V gene. The CDR3 totals 15 residues. The CDR3 nucleotides read TGCGCCAGCAGCCCACTCCCGACTAGCGGAGAGACCCAGTACTTC. Translating gives CASSPLPTSGETQYF.

The chain recombines TRBV5-1 with TRBJ2-3, with D unresolved. CDR3 length: 14 amino acids. V was pared by 0 bases and J by 3 bases, with 8 bases between. In germline, CDR1 is SGHRS, CDR2 YFSETQ. CDR3 amino acids: CASSLDVGTDTQYF. The DNA for the CDR3 is TGCGCCAGCAGCTTGGATGTGGGGACAGATACGCAGTATTTT.

The chain is built from TRBV30 and TRBJ1-5; the D gene is possibly TRBD1 (5 bases). From germline, CDR1 is GTSNPN and CDR2 SVGIG (reference sequence). The CDR3 extends over 15 amino acids. With 0 bases removed from V and 1 base from J, the gap between germline ends came to 10 bases. In DNA, the CDR3 is TGTGCCTGGAGTGTAGGGGCACGGAGCAATCAGCCCCAGCATTTT. It specifies CAWSVGARSNQPQHF.

In its sample, this clone was seen a few times. The CDR3 sequence is CASSSYNEQFF. The CDR3 DNA is TGTGCCAGCAGCTCCTACAATGAGCAGTTCTTC. The chain joins TRBV2 to TRBJ2-1; D not certain. Germline V CDR1 and CDR2: SNHLY, FYNNEI. The ends were cut back, 6 bases at V and 0 bases at J, with 0 bases in the middle. This CDR3 comprises 11 residues.

Notes on this clone: At one end, the junction sequence differs from germline, possibly due to a read error. The V call is TRBV29-1, the J call TRBJ2-7; 9 bases fit TRBD2. The CDR3 totals 14 residues. Per the germline V gene, CDR1 is SQVTM and CDR2 is ANQGSEA. The DNA of the CDR3 is TGCAGCGTCCCAGGGGCGGGAGGGCCCTATGAGCAGTACTTC. Protein product: CSVPGAGGPYEQYF.

V is TRBV19 and J is TRBJ1-1; D unresolved. In germline, CDR1 is LNHDA, CDR2 SQIVND (reference sequence). CDR3 length: 12 amino acids. The chain's CDR3 is CASGGHNTEAFF. The DNA of the CDR3 is TGTGCTTCAGGAGGGCACAACACTGAAGCTTTCTTT.

This clone was detected only a few times. V gene TRBV5-4 combines with J gene TRBJ2-5, with D tentatively TRBD1 or TRBD2 (5 bases each). This CDR3 has 15 amino acids. Trimming left V 2 bases short and J 5 bases short, with 16 bases between. Per germline, CDR1 SGHNT and CDR2 YYREEE (reference sequence). CDR3 loop: CASSFSTGTKETQYF. CDR3 nucleotides: TGTGCCAGCAGCTTTTCAACCGGGACCAAGGAGACCCAGTACTTC.

V is TRBV7-6 and J is TRBJ2-3; no definite D call. From germline, CDR1 is SGHVS and CDR2 FNYEAQ. This CDR3 has 13 amino acids. Deletions cut 1 base from V and 2 bases from J, with 4 bases between. DNA for the CDR3: TGTGCCAGCAGCTTAGATAACACAGATACGCAGTATTTT. Translated: CASSLDNTDTQYF. Variable domain in full (rest from reference TRBV7-6 and TRBJ2-3): GAGVSQSPRYKVTKRGQDVALRCDPISGHVSLYWYRQALGQGPEFLTYFNYEAQQDKSGLPNDRFSAERPEGSISTLTIQRTEQRDSAMYRCASSLDNTDTQYFGPGTRLTVL.

A word on this clone: Mismatch with germline at one junction end may stem from a read error. The chain links TRBV6-6 to TRBJ2-7; 12 bases line up with TRBD2. Looked up from germline, CDR1 is MNHNY and CDR2 is SVGAGI (reference sequence). The CDR3 covers 13 residues. CDR3 DNA: TGTGCCAGCAGTCGGTCCTCGGGACTAGCGGGTGGCTTC. Protein sequence: CASSRSSGLAGGF.

The chain recombines TRBV30 with TRBJ2-3; 7 bases agree with TRBD2. The germline V gene has CDR1 GTSNPN and CDR2 SVGIG (reference sequence). J was trimmed by 2 bases and V by 0 bases; bases with no gene match: 2. The CDR3 sequence is 14 residues long. The chain's CDR3 is CAWSVAGPTDTQYF. The CDR3 region has the DNA TGTGCCTGGAGTGTAGCGGGACCCACAGATACGCAGTATTTT.